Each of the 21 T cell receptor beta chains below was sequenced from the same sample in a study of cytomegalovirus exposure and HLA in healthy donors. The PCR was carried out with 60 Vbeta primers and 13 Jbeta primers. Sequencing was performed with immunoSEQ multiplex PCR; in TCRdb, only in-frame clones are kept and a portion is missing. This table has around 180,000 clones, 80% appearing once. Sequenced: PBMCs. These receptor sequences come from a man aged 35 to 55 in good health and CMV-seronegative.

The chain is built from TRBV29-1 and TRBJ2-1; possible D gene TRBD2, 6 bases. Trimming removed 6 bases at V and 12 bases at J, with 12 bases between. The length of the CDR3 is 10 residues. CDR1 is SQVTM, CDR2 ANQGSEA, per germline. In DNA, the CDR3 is TGCAGCGTGAATGACGGGGGGCAGTTCTTC. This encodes CSVNDGGQFF.

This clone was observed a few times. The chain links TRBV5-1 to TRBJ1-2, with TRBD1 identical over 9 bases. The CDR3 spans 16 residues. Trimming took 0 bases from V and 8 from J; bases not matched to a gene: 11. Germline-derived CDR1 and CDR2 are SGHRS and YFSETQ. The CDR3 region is CASSLEAARQGDGYTF. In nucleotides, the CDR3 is TGCGCCAGCAGCTTGGAGGCAGCGAGACAGGGGGACGGCTACACCTTC.

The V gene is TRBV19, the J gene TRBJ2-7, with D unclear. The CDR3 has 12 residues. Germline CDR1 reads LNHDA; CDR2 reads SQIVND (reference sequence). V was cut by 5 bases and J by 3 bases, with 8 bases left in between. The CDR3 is CASSFSGYEQYF. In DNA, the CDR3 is TGTGCCAGTAGTTTTTCGGGCTACGAGCAGTACTTC.

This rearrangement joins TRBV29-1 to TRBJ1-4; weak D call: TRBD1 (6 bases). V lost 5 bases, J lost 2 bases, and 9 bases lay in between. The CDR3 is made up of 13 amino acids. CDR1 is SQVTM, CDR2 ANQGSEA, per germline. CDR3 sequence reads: CSVRQGTNEKLFF. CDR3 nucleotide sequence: TGCAGCGTTCGGCAGGGGACTAATGAAAAACTGTTTTTT.

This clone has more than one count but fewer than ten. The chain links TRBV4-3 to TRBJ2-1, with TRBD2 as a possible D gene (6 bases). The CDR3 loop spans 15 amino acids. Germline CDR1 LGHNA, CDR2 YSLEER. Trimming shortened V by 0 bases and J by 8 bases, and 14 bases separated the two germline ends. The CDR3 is CASSQDGDGRYEQFF. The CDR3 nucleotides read TGCGCCAGCAGCCAAGATGGGGACGGGAGATATGAGCAGTTCTTC.

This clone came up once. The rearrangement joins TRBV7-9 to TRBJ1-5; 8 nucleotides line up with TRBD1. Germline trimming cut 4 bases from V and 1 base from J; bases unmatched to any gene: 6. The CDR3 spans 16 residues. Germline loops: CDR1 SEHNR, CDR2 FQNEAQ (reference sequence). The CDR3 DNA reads TGTGCCAGCAGCTCCGGACAGGGCGGGAGCAATCAGCCCCAGCATTTT. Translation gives CASSSGQGGSNQPQHF. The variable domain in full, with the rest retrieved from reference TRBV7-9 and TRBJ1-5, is DTGVSQNPRHKITKRGQNVTFRCDPISEHNRLYWYRQTLGQGPEFLTYFQNEAQLEKSRLLSDRFSAERPKGSFSTLEIQRTEQGDSAMYLCASSSGQGGSNQPQHFGDGTRLSIL.

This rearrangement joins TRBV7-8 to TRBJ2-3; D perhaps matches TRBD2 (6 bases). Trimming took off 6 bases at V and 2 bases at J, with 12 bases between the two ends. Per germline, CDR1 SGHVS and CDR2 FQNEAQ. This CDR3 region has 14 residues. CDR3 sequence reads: CASSSPGVTDTQYF. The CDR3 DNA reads TGTGCCAGCAGTTCTCCGGGAGTCACAGATACGCAGTATTTT.

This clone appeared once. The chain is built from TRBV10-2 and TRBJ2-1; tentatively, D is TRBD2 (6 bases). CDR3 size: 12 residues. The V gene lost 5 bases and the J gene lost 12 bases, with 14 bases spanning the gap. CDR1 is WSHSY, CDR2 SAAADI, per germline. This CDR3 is CASSIGTQAQFF. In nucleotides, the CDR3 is TGCGCCAGCAGTATAGGGACTCAGGCGCAGTTCTTC.

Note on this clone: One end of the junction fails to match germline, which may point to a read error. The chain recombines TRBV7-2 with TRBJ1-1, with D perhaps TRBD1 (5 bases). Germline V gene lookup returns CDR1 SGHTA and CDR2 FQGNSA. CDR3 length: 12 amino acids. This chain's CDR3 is CASSLFGADAFF. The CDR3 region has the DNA TGTGCCAGCAGCTTATTTGGGGCTGACGCTTTCTTT.

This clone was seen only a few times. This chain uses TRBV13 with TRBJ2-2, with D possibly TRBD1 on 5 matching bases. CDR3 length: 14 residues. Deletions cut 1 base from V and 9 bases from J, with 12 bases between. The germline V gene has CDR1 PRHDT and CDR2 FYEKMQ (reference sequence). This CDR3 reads CASSLETTGRELFF. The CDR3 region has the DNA TGTGCCAGCAGCTTAGAGACCACAGGCAGGGAGCTGTTTTTT.

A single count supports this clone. The CDR3 DNA reads TGTGCCTGGAGTGTATCGACGCGGGCGTTGGCTTACGAGCAGTACTTC. This codes for CAWSVSTRALAYEQYF. The V gene is TRBV30, the J gene TRBJ2-7, with D possibly TRBD2 on 5 matching bases. The germline gives CDR1 GTSNPN, CDR2 SVGIG (reference sequence). This CDR3 comprises 16 residues. V gave up 0 bases and J gave up 4 bases, with 19 bases separating them.

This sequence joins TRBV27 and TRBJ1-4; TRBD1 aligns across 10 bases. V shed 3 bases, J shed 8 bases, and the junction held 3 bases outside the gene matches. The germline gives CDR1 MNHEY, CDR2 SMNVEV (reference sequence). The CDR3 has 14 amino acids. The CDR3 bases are TGTGCCAGCAGTTTTGGGACAGGGGTAGAAAAACTGTTTTTT. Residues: CASSFGTGVEKLFF.

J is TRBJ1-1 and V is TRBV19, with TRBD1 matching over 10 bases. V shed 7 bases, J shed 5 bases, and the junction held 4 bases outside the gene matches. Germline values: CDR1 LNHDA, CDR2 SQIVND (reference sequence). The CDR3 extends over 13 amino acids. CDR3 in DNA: TGTGCCAGTAACGACAGGGGGCGGACTGAAGCTTTCTTT. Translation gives CASNDRGRTEAFF.

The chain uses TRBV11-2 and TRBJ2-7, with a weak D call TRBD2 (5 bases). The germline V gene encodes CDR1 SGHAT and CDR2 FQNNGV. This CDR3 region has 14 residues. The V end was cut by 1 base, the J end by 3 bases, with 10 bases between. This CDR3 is CASSLVEGFYEQYF. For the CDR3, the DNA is TGTGCCAGCAGCTTAGTTGAGGGTTTCTACGAGCAGTACTTC.

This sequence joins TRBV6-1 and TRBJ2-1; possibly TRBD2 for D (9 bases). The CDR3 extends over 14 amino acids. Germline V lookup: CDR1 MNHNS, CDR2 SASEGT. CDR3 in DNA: TGTGCTAGCGGGAGCCAGGGGGCGTCGGGAGAGCAGTTCTTC. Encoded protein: CASGSQGASGEQFF.

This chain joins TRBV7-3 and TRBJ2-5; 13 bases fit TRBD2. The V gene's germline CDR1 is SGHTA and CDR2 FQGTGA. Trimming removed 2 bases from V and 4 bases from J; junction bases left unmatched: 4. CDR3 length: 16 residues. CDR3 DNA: TGTGCCAGCAGCTTAGGGACTAGCGGGACTTTAGAGACCCAGTACTTC. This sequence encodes CASSLGTSGTLETQYF.

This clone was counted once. CDR3 sequence: CASSWRGGTQYF. CDR3 DNA sequence: TGTGCCAGTAGTTGGCGGGGGGGGACCCAGTACTTC. The chain combines TRBV19 with TRBJ2-5; 9 bases agree with TRBD2. Germline values: CDR1 LNHDA, CDR2 SQIVND (reference sequence). The CDR3 spans 12 residues. V shed 5 bases and J 7 bases; nucleotides not matched to a gene: 2.

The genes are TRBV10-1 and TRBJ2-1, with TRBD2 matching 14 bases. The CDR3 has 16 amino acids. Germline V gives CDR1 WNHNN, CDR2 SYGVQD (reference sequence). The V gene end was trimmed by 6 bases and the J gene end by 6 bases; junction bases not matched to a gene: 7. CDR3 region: CASSHWGTSGSNEQFF. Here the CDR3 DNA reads TGCGCCAGCAGCCATTGGGGGACTAGCGGGAGCAATGAGCAGTTCTTC.

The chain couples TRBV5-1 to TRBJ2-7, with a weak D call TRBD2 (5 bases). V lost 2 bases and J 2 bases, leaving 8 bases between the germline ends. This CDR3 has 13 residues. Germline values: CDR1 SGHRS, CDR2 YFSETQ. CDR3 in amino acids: CASSFEGTYEQYF. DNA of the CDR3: TGCGCCAGCAGCTTCGAGGGTACCTACGAGCAGTACTTC.

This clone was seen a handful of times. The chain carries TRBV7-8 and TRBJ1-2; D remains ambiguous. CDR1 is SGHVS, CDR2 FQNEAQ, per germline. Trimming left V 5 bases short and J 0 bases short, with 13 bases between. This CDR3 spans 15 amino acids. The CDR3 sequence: CASSNPGPTNYGYTF. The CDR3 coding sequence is TGTGCCAGCAGCAATCCAGGCCCAACTAACTATGGCTACACCTTC. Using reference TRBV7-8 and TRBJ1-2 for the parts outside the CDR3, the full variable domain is GAGVSQSPRYKVAKRGQDVALRCDPISGHVSLFWYQQALGQGPEFLTYFQNEAQLDKSGLPSDRFFAERPEGSVSTLKIQRTQQEDSAVYLCASSNPGPTNYGYTFGSGTRLTVV.

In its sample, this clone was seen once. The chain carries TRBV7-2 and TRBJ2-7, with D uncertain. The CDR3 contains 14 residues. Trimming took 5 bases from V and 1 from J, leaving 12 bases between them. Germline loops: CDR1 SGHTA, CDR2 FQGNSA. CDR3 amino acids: CASSPLFSSYEQYF. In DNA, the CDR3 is TGTGCCAGCAGCCCTCTGTTCAGTTCCTACGAGCAGTACTTC.